This T cell receptor beta chain was identified in a study of T cell changes during pregnancy in multiple sclerosis. Method: immunoSEQ multiplex PCR; TCRdb's copy keeps in-frame clones and lacks some. The table includes over 50,000 clones, about 86% detected once. Germline assignment: CDR1 SNHLY and CDR2 FYNNEI. Trimming left V 5 bases short and J 5 bases short, with 12 bases between. This CDR3 has 14 amino acids. V gene TRBV2 combines with J gene TRBJ1-4; D remains unclear. The receptor was derived from a human donor whose cells served as feeder cells for cultures in a pregnancy study. The sequenced material came from peripheral blood from another person, used as feeder cells. The CDR3 DNA reads as TGTGCCAGCAGTCGGGTCGACGGAAATGAAAAACTGTTTTTT. Residues: CASSRVDGNEKLFF.